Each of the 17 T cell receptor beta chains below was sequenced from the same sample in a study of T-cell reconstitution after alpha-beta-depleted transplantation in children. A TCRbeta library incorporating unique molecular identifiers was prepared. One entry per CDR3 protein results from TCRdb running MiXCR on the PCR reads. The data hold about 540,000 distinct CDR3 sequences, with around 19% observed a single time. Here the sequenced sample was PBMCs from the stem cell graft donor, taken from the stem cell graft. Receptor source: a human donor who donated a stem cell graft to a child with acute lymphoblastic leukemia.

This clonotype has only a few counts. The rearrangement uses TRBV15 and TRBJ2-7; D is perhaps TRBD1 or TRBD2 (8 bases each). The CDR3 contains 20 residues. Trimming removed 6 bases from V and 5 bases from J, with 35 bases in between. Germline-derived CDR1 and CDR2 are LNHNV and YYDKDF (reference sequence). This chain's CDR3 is CATSPHPRQGLGGRKNEQYF. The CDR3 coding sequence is TGTGCCACCAGTCCTCACCCGAGACAGGGGCTGGGCGGGAGGAAAAACGAGCAGTACTTC.

The CDR3 DNA reads TGCAGCGTTTGTTCGAGCGGGGTTTACAATGAGCAGTTCTTC. Protein sequence: CSVCSSGVYNEQFF. The V gene is TRBV29-1, the J gene TRBJ2-1; 7 nucleotides agree with TRBD2. The CDR3 extends over 14 amino acids. V lost 5 bases, J lost 4 bases, and 8 bases stayed unmatched. Germline CDR1 SQVTM, CDR2 ANQGSEA.

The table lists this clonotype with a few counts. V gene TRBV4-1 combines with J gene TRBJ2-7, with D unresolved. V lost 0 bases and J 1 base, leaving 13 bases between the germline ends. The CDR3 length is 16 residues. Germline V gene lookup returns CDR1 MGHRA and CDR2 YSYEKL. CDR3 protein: CASSQEGGLGSYEQYF. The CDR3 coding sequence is TGCGCCAGCAGCCAAGAAGGCGGTCTGGGTTCCTACGAGCAGTACTTC.

CDR3 coding DNA: TGTGCCAGCAGCCCAGAGGGCAGTCCGAACACTGAAGCTTTCTTT. Protein product: CASSPEGSPNTEAFF. This chain uses TRBV7-8 with TRBJ1-1, with D unresolved. Germline CDR1 and CDR2: SGHVS and FQNEAQ. The CDR3 spans 15 residues. The germline V and J ends were trimmed by 5 bases and 1 base, with 14 bases remaining between them.

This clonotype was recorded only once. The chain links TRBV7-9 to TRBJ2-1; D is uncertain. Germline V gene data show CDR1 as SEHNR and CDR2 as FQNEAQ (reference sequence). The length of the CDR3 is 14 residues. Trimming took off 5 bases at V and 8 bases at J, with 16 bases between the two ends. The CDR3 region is CASSPRNREDEQFF. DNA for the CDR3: TGTGCCAGCAGCCCAAGGAACAGAGAAGATGAGCAGTTCTTC.

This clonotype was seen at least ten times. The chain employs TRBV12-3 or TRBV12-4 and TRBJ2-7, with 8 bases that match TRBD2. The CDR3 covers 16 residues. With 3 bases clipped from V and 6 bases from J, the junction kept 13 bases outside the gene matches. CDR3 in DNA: TGTGCCAGCAGTTTTGAGGGTAGCGGGACCCGGACCGAGCAGTACTTC. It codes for CASSFEGSGTRTEQYF.

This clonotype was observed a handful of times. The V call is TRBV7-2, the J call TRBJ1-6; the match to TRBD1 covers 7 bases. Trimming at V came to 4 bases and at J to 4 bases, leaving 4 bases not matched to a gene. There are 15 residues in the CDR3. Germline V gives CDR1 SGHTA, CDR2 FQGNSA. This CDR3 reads CASSWGQTYNSPLHF. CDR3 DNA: TGTGCCAGCAGCTGGGGACAGACGTATAATTCACCCCTCCACTTT.

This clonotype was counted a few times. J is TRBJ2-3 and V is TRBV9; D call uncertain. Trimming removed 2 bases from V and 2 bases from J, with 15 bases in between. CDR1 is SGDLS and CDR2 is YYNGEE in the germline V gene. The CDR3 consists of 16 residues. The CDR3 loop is CASSVSRLTSTDTQYF. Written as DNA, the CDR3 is TGTGCCAGCAGCGTTAGCAGGTTGACATCCACAGATACGCAGTATTTT.

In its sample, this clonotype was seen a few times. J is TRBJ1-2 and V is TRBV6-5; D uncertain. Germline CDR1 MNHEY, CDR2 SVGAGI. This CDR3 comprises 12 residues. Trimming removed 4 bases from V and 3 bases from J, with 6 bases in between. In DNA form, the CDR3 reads TGTGCCAGCAGTTCCCCTTACTATGGCTACACCTTC. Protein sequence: CASSSPYYGYTF.

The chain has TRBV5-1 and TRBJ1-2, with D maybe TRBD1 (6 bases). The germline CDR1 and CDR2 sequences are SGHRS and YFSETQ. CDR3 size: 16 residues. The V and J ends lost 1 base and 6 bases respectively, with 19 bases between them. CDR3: CASSLLPIRGGDGYTF. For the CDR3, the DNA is TGCGCCAGCAGCTTGTTGCCTATTCGCGGGGGCGATGGCTACACCTTC.

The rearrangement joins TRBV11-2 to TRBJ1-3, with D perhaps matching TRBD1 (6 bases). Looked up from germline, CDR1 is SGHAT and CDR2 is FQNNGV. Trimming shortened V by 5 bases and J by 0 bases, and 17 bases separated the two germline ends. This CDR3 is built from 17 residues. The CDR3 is CASSARPDRTSGNTIYF. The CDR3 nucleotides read TGTGCCAGCAGCGCGCGCCCCGACAGGACCTCTGGAAACACCATATATTTT.

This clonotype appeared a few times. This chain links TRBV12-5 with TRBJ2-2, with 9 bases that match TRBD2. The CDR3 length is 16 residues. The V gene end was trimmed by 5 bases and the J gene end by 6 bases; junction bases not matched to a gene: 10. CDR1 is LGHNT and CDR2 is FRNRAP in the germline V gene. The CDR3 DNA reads TGTGCTAGTGGTCCCACAGCGGGAGGCCGCGCCGGGGAGCTGTTTTTT. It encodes CASGPTAGGRAGELFF.

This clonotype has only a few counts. As DNA, the CDR3 is TGCGCCAGCAGAGAGAACACCGGGGAGCTGTTTTTT. It yields the protein CASRENTGELFF. The chain carries TRBV10-2 and TRBJ2-2; unclear D gene. This CDR3 is built from 12 residues. The germline V and J ends were trimmed by 6 bases and 1 base, with 3 bases remaining between them. From germline, CDR1 is WSHSY and CDR2 SAAADI.

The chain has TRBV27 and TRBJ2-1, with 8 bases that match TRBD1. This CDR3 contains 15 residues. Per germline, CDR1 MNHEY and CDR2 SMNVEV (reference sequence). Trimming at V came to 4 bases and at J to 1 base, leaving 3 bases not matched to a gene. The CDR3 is CASSSQGASYNEQFF. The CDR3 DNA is TGTGCCAGCAGTTCTCAGGGGGCTTCCTACAATGAGCAGTTCTTC.

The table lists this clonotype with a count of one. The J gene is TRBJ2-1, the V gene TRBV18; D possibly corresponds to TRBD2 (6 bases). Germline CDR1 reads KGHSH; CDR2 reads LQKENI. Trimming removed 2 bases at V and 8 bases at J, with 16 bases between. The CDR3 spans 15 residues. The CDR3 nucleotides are TGTGCCAGCTCACCAATGGCGGGAACTTCCGATGAGCAGTTCTTC. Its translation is CASSPMAGTSDEQFF. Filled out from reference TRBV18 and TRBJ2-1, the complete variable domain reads NAGVMQNPRHLVRRRGQEARLRCSPMKGHSHVYWYRQLPEEGLKFMVYLQKENIIDESGMPKERFSAEFPKEGPSILRIQQVVRGDSAAYFCASSPMAGTSDEQFFGPGTRLTVL.

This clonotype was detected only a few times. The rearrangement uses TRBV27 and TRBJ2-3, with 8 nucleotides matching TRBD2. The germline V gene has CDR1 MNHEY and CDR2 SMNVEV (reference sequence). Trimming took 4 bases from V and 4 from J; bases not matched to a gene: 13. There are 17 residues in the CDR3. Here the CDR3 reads CASSWGLGDPGPDTQYF. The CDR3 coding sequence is TGTGCCAGCAGTTGGGGACTAGGCGACCCGGGGCCAGATACGCAGTATTTT.

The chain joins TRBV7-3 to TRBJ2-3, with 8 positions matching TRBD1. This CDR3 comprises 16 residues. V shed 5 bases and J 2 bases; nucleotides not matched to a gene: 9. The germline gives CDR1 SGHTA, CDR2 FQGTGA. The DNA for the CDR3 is TGTGCCAGCAGCCCACTAGGACAGGGCTTCACAGATACGCAGTATTTT. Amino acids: CASSPLGQGFTDTQYF.